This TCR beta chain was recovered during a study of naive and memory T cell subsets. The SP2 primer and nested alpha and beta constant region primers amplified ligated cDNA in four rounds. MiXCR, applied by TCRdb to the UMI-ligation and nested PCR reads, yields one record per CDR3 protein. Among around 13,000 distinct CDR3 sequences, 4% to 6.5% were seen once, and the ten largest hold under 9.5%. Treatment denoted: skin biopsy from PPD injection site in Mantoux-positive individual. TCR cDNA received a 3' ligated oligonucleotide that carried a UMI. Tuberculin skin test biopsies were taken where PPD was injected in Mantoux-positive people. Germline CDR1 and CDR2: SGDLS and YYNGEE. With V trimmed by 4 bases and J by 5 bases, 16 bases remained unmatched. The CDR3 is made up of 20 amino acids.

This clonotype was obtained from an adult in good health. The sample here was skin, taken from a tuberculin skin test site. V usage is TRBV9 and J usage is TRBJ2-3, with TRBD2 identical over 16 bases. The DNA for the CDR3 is TGTGCCAGCAGCACCCCGGGACTAGCGGGGGGGAAAAACTTAGGAGATACGCAGTATTTT. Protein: CASSTPGLAGGKNLGDTQYF. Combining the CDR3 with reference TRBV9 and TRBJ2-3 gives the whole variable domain DSGVTQTPKHLITATGQRVTLRCSPRSGDLSVYWYQQSLDQGLQFLIQYYNGEERAKGNILERFSAQQFPDLHSELNLSSLELGDSALYFCASSTPGLAGGKNLGDTQYFGPGTRLTVL.